This T cell receptor beta chain originates from a study of vaccination effects on CD4 cells after COVID-19 (dated by TCRdb to the early 2020s). Notes on the research overall: Across the study, the median time from the second dose to post-vaccine sampling was 72 days (range 14 to 241). The full study included some eleven COVID-19 convalescent patients and a few SARS-CoV-2-naive healthy vaccine recipients. Cultures from other donors in the study were sequenced with the Oncomine TCR Beta short-read assay on an Illumina iSeq 100. SARS-CoV-2 spike-specific CD4+ TCR repertoires from before and after mRNA vaccination were compared in COVID-19 convalescent patients and in infection-naive vaccine recipients. Study-level results and caveats: Only a small number of convalescent patients were included, and no early post-infection timepoints were available, which limited the study. Both infection-induced and vaccine-induced clones contracted markedly at late post-vaccination timepoints, which is consistent with waning T cell responses. In healthy vaccine recipients, vaccine-induced clones were almost all SARS-CoV-2 mono-reactive, with only 1 of 255 cross-reactive with common cold coronaviruses.

The ViraFEST assay stimulated PBMC with viral peptide pools and then used TCR sequencing to identify antigen-specific CD4+ T cell clonotypes by expansion. After around 10 days of culture, CD4+ T cells were isolated with the EasySep CD4+ T cell isolation kit. Two doses of either the BNT162b2 or the mRNA-1273 mRNA SARS-CoV-2 vaccine were administered to participants. The absence of prior SARS-CoV-2 infection in healthy vaccine recipients was confirmed by negative nucleocapsid antibodies before and after vaccination. Roughly 2 million PBMC per well were cultured in IMDM with roughly 5% human AB serum, 8.5 to 10 IU/ml IL-2 and gentamicin, plus 10 ug/ml peptides. On days 3 and 7, half of the culture medium was replaced with fresh IL-2-containing medium. Unless noted otherwise, every peptide stimulation condition was grown in triplicate wells. Using Ficoll-Paque Plus gradient centrifugation, PBMC were separated from whole blood and then either used fresh or cryopreserved at -140C. The overlapping peptide pools covered the spike proteins of SARS-CoV-2 as well as those of the common cold coronaviruses HCoV-NL63, HCoV-OC43 and HCoV-229E. Genomic DNA was extracted from cultured CD4+ T cells with the QIAamp micro DNA kit.

The junction shows trimming of 0 bases on V and 0 bases on J, plus 8 bases between the germline ends. The CDR3 contains 15 residues, cysteine and phenylalanine counted. CDR3 DNA only is kept here, 45 bases in frame from base 1. The germline V gene gives CDR1 as SGHRS and CDR2 as YFSETQ. On this clone itself: Its antigen target is currently unknown. It has no much larger one-base neighbor in the sample; base qualities were not kept. This same CDR3 is encoded by further DNA sequences in the sample.

The library was generated by the immunoSEQ multiplex PCR assay. DNA from the cultured, isolated CD4+ T cells was subjected to TCR beta CDR3 sequencing. The paper's processing steps were these. The analysis removed non-productive TCR sequences, trimmed reads to the CDR3 region, and retained only CDR3s that were 7 or more amino acids long. Antigen-specific clonotypes were identified with the MANAFEST web app by comparing expansion in peptide wells against reference cultures. To count as positive, a clone had to show expansion at FDR<0.05 compared with the reference and with all other wells, an odds ratio above 5, and a frequency above 0.1% in two replicate wells. Clonotypes significantly expanded in SARS-CoV-2 spike wells and in at least one common cold coronavirus spike condition were defined as cross-reactive. CDR3 similarity was assessed by Levenshtein distance using the stringdist R package, and unrooted trees were constructed with ape in R 3.6.1. The immuneACCESS repertoire file appears here via TCRdb, limited to in-frame rearrangements. These files lack a portion of the clones; in checked studies, under half of the deficit traces to unresolved V genes, and the cause of the others is not known. Clonal size and the V and J genes are those of that table, whereas D and trimming came from the DNA. Present in this sample are more than 40,000 clones, 65% to 80% of which were seen just once. Of the sample, approximately 15% falls within the top ten clones.

Sequenced material: CD4+ T cells from PBMCs cultured with HCoV-OC43 spike peptides, taken after COVID-19 vaccination. What this sample's cell subset or site label stands for: HCoV-OC43 spike overlapping peptide pool stimulation. The sequence joins TRBV5-1 to TRBJ2-3; no D segment can be confidently identified. This sequence originates from a human donor who received a COVID-19 vaccine. At the DNA level, the sequence is TGCGCCAGCAGCTTGGGGGGAACTAGCACAGATACGCAGTATTTT. Translated, this is CASSLGGTSTDTQYF.